This is a list of T cell receptor beta chains from one sample in a study of CD8+CD57+ T cells in acquired aplastic anemia. Using its own MiXCR run on the reads, TCRdb lists one record per CDR3 protein. There are some 170,000 distinct CDR3 sequences in the sample; around half occur only once, and around 1.1% lies in the top ten. The sequenced sample was sorted CD4+, CD8+, or CD8+CD57+ T cells (not recorded which) from PBMCs. All receptors derive from a human donor with aplastic anemia. The CDR3 runs from the conserved cysteine through the conserved F or W. The D gene is left open where the match is weak. Where a row states a size, it is once, few, many or the class of an expanded clone; other rows omit it.

CDR3 length: 14; V gene: TRBV27; J gene: TRBJ2-7; D gene: NA; clone size: many; CDR3 DNA: TGTGCCAGCAGTTTACAGGTCCCCACCTACGAGCAGTACTTC; CDR3 protein: CASSLQVPTYEQYF
CDR3 length: 16; V gene: TRBV4-1; J gene: TRBJ1-2; D gene: TRBD1; clone size: many; CDR3 DNA: TGCGCCAGCAGCCAGCGACAGGGGGGCCTTTCCTATGGCTACACCTTC; CDR3 protein: CASSQRQGGLSYGYTF
CDR3 length: 15; V gene: TRBV10-1; J gene: TRBJ2-1; D gene: TRBD2; clone size: NA; CDR3 DNA: TGCGCCAGCAGTCATAGCGGGGGATTCTACAATGAGCAGTTCTTC; CDR3 protein: CASSHSGGFYNEQFF
CDR3 length: 13; V gene: TRBV7-9; J gene: TRBJ2-7; D gene: NA; clone size: many; CDR3 DNA: TGTGCCAGCAGCCCGAGGTACGGAGGCGAGCAGTACTTC; CDR3 protein: CASSPRYGGEQYF
CDR3 length: 15; V gene: TRBV24-1; J gene: TRBJ2-3; D gene: NA; clone size: NA; CDR3 DNA: TGTGCCACCAGCACCCCAGACAGGAGCACAGATACGCAGTATTTT; CDR3 protein: CATSTPDRSTDTQYF
CDR3 length: 14; V gene: TRBV5-4; J gene: TRBJ1-1; D gene: TRBD1; clone size: many; CDR3 DNA: TGTGCCAGCAGCCCTACAGGGGGCGCGTTTGAAGCTTTCTTT; CDR3 protein: CASSPTGGAFEAFF
CDR3 length: 13; V gene: TRBV10-3; J gene: TRBJ1-2; D gene: NA; clone size: once; CDR3 DNA: TGTGCCATCAGTGAACAGGGTAACTATGGCTACACCTTC; CDR3 protein: CAISEQGNYGYTF
CDR3 length: 14; V gene: TRBV29-1; J gene: TRBJ2-3; D gene: TRBD1; clone size: many; CDR3 DNA: TGCAGCGTTTCCGGACAGGTGCGCACAGATACGCAGTATTTT; CDR3 protein: CSVSGQVRTDTQYF
CDR3 length: 15; V gene: TRBV15; J gene: TRBJ1-5; D gene: NA; clone size: medium-sized; CDR3 DNA: TGTGCCACCAGCAGAGATGGGGGTAGCAATCAGCCCCAGCATTTT; CDR3 protein: CATSRDGGSNQPQHF
CDR3 length: 13; V gene: TRBV2; J gene: TRBJ2-5; D gene: NA; clone size: NA; CDR3 DNA: TGTGCCAGCAGTGGAAATAGACAAGAGACCCAGTACTTC; CDR3 protein: CASSGNRQETQYF
CDR3 length: 15; V gene: TRBV4-3; J gene: TRBJ2-1; D gene: NA; clone size: many; CDR3 DNA: TGCGCCAGCAGCCAAGAGGTCAGGCAGTCCAATGAGCAGTTCTTC; CDR3 protein: CASSQEVRQSNEQFF
CDR3 length: 15; V gene: TRBV10-3; J gene: TRBJ2-2; D gene: NA; clone size: few; CDR3 DNA: TGTGCCACCTTGCTGGCGGGGCCCAACACCGGGGAGCTGTTTTTT; CDR3 protein: CATLLAGPNTGELFF
CDR3 length: 15; V gene: TRBV6-5; J gene: TRBJ1-1; D gene: NA; clone size: many; CDR3 DNA: TGTGCCAGCAGTTACTCGGCAGGCAGGGTTGCTGAAGCTTTCTTT; CDR3 protein: CASSYSAGRVAEAFF
CDR3 length: 13; V gene: TRBV5-1; J gene: TRBJ1-1; D gene: NA; clone size: many; CDR3 DNA: TGCGCCAGCAGCTTGAGGGAGTACACTGAAGCTTTCTTT; CDR3 protein: CASSLREYTEAFF
CDR3 length: 14; V gene: TRBV15; J gene: TRBJ2-5; D gene: NA; clone size: NA; CDR3 DNA: TGTGCCGCCAACCGGGACTCGGGGCTGGAGACCCAGTACTTC; CDR3 protein: CAANRDSGLETQYF
CDR3 length: 16; V gene: TRBV5-5; J gene: TRBJ2-7; D gene: NA; clone size: NA; CDR3 DNA: TGTGCCAGCTCACTAGACCGCTTATCACACTCCTACGAGCAGTACTTC; CDR3 protein: CASSLDRLSHSYEQYF
CDR3 length: 14; V gene: TRBV5-4; J gene: TRBJ2-2; D gene: TRBD2; clone size: many; CDR3 DNA: TGTGCCAGCAGCGCCGGACTAGTCACCGGGGAGCTGTTTTTT; CDR3 protein: CASSAGLVTGELFF
CDR3 length: 15; V gene: TRBV7-3; J gene: TRBJ2-6; D gene: NA; clone size: few; CDR3 DNA: TGTGCCAGCAGCTTAACAGCCTCTGGGGCCAACGTCCTGACTTTC; CDR3 protein: CASSLTASGANVLTF
CDR3 length: 15; V gene: TRBV25-1; J gene: TRBJ1-6; D gene: TRBD1; clone size: NA; CDR3 DNA: TGTGCCAGCAGTGAAAGACAGGGGAGAAATTCACCCCTCCACTTT; CDR3 protein: CASSERQGRNSPLHF
CDR3 length: 15; V gene: TRBV2; J gene: TRBJ1-4; D gene: TRBD1; clone size: NA; CDR3 DNA: TGTGCCAGCAGTGCCCGGACAGGGCCTCGTGAAAAACTGTTTTTT; CDR3 protein: CASSARTGPREKLFF
CDR3 length: 14; V gene: TRBV12-3/TRBV12-4; J gene: TRBJ2-2; D gene: NA; clone size: many; CDR3 DNA: TGTGCCAGCAGACGCCCAGGGGTCGTCGGGGAGCTGTTTTTT; CDR3 protein: CASRRPGVVGELFF
CDR3 length: 13; V gene: TRBV29-1; J gene: TRBJ1-2; D gene: TRBD1; clone size: many; CDR3 DNA: TGCAGCGCTCGGACAGGGGGCGACGGTGGCTACACCTTC; CDR3 protein: CSARTGGDGGYTF
CDR3 length: 14; V gene: TRBV15; J gene: TRBJ1-1; D gene: NA; clone size: NA; CDR3 DNA: TGTGCCACCAGCAGAGCGTCGGGGACCACTGAAGCTTTCTTT; CDR3 protein: CATSRASGTTEAFF
CDR3 length: 16; V gene: TRBV20-1; J gene: TRBJ1-6; D gene: NA; clone size: few; CDR3 DNA: TGCAGTGCTAGAGATCCTGCAAGCTCCTATAATTCACCCCTCCACTTT; CDR3 protein: CSARDPASSYNSPLHF
CDR3 length: 12; V gene: TRBV7-2; J gene: TRBJ2-1; D gene: NA; clone size: NA; CDR3 DNA: TGTGCCAGCAGCCCTCGAGGAACTGAGCAGTTCTTC; CDR3 protein: CASSPRGTEQFF
CDR3 length: 16; V gene: TRBV11-2; J gene: TRBJ1-4; D gene: NA; clone size: many; CDR3 DNA: TGTGCCAGCAGCTTAGATAATAGCGGGGCTAATGAAAAACTGTTTTTT; CDR3 protein: CASSLDNSGANEKLFF
CDR3 length: 15; V gene: TRBV5-1; J gene: TRBJ1-5; D gene: NA; clone size: many; CDR3 DNA: TGCGCCAGCAGCTTGTCAGGTGATAGCAATCAGCCCCAGCATTTT; CDR3 protein: CASSLSGDSNQPQHF
CDR3 length: 17; V gene: TRBV20-1; J gene: TRBJ1-5; D gene: TRBD1; clone size: many; CDR3 DNA: TGCAGTGCTAGAGATTTGAGACAGGGGACGGCCAATCAGCCCCAGCATTTT; CDR3 protein: CSARDLRQGTANQPQHF
CDR3 length: 16; V gene: TRBV15; J gene: TRBJ2-1; D gene: NA; clone size: many; CDR3 DNA: TGTGCCACCAGCAGAGAAGAAACAAGAACCTACAATGAGCAGTTCTTC; CDR3 protein: CATSREETRTYNEQFF
CDR3 length: 13; V gene: TRBV2; J gene: TRBJ1-1; D gene: TRBD1; clone size: NA; CDR3 DNA: TGTGCCAGCAGCCGGGACAGGCAATCTGAAGCTTTCTTT; CDR3 protein: CASSRDRQSEAFF
CDR3 length: 18; V gene: TRBV5-1; J gene: TRBJ2-2; D gene: TRBD2; clone size: NA; CDR3 DNA: TGCGCCAGCAGCCCCGGACTAGCGGGGGGCCCAACCAGCGGGGAGCTGTTTTTT; CDR3 protein: CASSPGLAGGPTSGELFF
CDR3 length: 14; V gene: TRBV19; J gene: TRBJ1-1; D gene: NA; clone size: many; CDR3 DNA: TGTGCCAGTAGCCGACACATTATGAACACTGAAGCTTTCTTT; CDR3 protein: CASSRHIMNTEAFF
CDR3 length: 15; V gene: TRBV2; J gene: TRBJ2-7; D gene: TRBD1; clone size: once; CDR3 DNA: TGTGCCAGCAGCGCCGGGACAGGGGGCTTCTACGAGCAGTACTTC; CDR3 protein: CASSAGTGGFYEQYF
CDR3 length: 12; V gene: TRBV6-2/TRBV6-3; J gene: TRBJ1-3; D gene: NA; clone size: NA; CDR3 DNA: TGTGCCAGCAAACCGTTGGGTCACACCATATATTTT; CDR3 protein: CASKPLGHTIYF
CDR3 length: 15; V gene: TRBV2; J gene: TRBJ1-5; D gene: NA; clone size: many; CDR3 DNA: TGTGCCAGCAGTGAAAGCAGGGCCCTCAATCAGCCCCAGCATTTT; CDR3 protein: CASSESRALNQPQHF
CDR3 length: 12; V gene: TRBV20-1; J gene: TRBJ1-1; D gene: NA; clone size: many; CDR3 DNA: TGCAGTGCTAGGCCGGGGAACACTGAAGCTTTCTTT; CDR3 protein: CSARPGNTEAFF
CDR3 length: 17; V gene: TRBV25-1; J gene: TRBJ2-4; D gene: NA; clone size: NA; CDR3 DNA: TGTGCCAGCAGTGAATTAATTAAGGGAATAGCCAAAAACATTCAGTACTTC; CDR3 protein: CASSELIKGIAKNIQYF
CDR3 length: 14; V gene: TRBV4-1; J gene: TRBJ2-1; D gene: TRBD2; clone size: NA; CDR3 DNA: TGCGCCAGCAGCCAAGTGGGAGGGTGGAATGAGCAGTTCTTC; CDR3 protein: CASSQVGGWNEQFF
CDR3 length: 14; V gene: TRBV6-1; J gene: TRBJ1-5; D gene: NA; clone size: NA; CDR3 DNA: TGTGCCAGCACCTCTCGGGTGCGGGGACAGCCCCAGCATTTT; CDR3 protein: CASTSRVRGQPQHF
CDR3 length: 15; V gene: TRBV20-1; J gene: TRBJ2-1; D gene: TRBD2; clone size: NA; CDR3 DNA: TGCAGTGCTAGCCGTGGACTAGCGGCCTACAATGAGCAGTTCTTC; CDR3 protein: CSASRGLAAYNEQFF
CDR3 length: 14; V gene: TRBV20-1; J gene: TRBJ2-3; D gene: TRBD1; clone size: many; CDR3 DNA: TGCAGTGCCAAGGGACAGGGGGTAGTAGATACGCAGTATTTT; CDR3 protein: CSAKGQGVVDTQYF